The sequence of this T cell receptor beta chain was determined in a study of human T cells and chemical hapten exposure. This clonotype was seen more than once but under ten times. As to time point: patch test 2, 6 weeks after DPC sensitization. Treatment: therapeutic diphenylcyclopropenone sensitization with weekly scalp DPC. TCRdb re-analysed the RACE reads in MiXCR, keeping a single row per CDR3 protein. This sample has tens of thousands of distinct CDR3 sequences, with about 8% found just once. The specimen was whole blood, collected in connection with sensitization to the hapten diphenylcyclopropenone (DPC). The receptor was isolated from a woman aged 45 to 65 with alopecia areata. Some clones in this sample may be carry-over from other donors' samples.

The chain's CDR3 is CASRGTVADTQYF. The CDR3 coding sequence is TGTGCCAGCAGGGGGACAGTCGCAGATACGCAGTATTTT. The chain couples TRBV7-2 to TRBJ2-3; the match to TRBD1 covers 7 bases. Germline loops: CDR1 SGHTA, CDR2 FQGNSA. Losses at the gene ends were 6 bases for V and 4 bases for J; bases not matched to a gene: 4. The CDR3 has 13 residues.